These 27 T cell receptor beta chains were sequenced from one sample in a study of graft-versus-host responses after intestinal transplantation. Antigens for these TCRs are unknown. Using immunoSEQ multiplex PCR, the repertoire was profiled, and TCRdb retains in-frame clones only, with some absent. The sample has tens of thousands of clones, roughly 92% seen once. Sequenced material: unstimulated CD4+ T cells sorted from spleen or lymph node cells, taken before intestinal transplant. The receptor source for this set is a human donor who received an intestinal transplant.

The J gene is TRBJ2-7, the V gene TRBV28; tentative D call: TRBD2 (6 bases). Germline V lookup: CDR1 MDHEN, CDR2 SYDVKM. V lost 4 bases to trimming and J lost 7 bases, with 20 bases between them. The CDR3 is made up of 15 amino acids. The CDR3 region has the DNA TGTGCCAGCAGTTCCCGGGGATCCCCGGGGAGGGAGCAGTACTTC. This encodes CASSSRGSPGREQYF.

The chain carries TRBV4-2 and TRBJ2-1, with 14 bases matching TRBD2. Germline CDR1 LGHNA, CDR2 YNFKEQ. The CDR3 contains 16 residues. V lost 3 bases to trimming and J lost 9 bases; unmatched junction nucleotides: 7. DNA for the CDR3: TGTGCCAGCAGCCACTCCGGGACTAGCGGGAGCGGTGAGCAGTTCTTC. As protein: CASSHSGTSGSGEQFF.

The CDR3 here is CASSLSDRQGYEQYF. The CDR3 coding sequence is TGTGCCAGCAGCTTATCCGACCGACAGGGCTACGAGCAGTACTTC. The V and J genes are TRBV7-2 and TRBJ2-7, with 7 bases that match TRBD1. CDR1 is SGHTA and CDR2 is FQGNSA in the germline V gene. This CDR3 has 15 amino acids. After removal of 2 bases from V and 3 bases from J, the junction contained 7 bases not matched to a gene.

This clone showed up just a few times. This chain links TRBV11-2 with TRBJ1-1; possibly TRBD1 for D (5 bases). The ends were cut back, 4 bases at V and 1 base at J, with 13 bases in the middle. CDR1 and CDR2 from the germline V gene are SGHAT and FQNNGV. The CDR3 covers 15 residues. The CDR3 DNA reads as TGTGCCAGCAGCTCCGCGGGGGGTCCGAACACTGAAGCTTTCTTT. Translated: CASSSAGGPNTEAFF.

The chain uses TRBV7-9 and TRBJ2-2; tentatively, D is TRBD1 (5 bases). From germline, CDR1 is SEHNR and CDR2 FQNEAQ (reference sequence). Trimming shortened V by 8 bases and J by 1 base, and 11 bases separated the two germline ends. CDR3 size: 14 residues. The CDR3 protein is CASFNQGNTGELFF. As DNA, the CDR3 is TGTGCCAGCTTCAATCAGGGGAACACCGGGGAGCTGTTTTTT. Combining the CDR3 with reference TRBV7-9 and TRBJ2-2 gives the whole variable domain DTGVSQNPRHKITKRGQNVTFRCDPISEHNRLYWYRQTLGQGPEFLTYFQNEAQLEKSRLLSDRFSAERPKGSFSTLEIQRTEQGDSAMYLCASFNQGNTGELFFGEGSRLTVL.

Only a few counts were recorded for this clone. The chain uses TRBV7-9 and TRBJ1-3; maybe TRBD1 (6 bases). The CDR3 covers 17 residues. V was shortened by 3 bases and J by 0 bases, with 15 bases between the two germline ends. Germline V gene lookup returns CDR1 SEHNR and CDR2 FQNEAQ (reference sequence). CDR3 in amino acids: CASSFPSKTGSGNTIYF. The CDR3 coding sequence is TGTGCCAGCAGCTTTCCGAGTAAGACAGGCTCTGGAAACACCATATATTTT.

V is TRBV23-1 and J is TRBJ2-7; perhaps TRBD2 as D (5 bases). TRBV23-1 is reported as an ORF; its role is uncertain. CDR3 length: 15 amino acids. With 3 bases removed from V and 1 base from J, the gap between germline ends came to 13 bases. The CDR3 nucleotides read TGCGCCAGCAGTCACCCCGGGCCGGGATCCTACGAGCAGTACTTC. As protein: CASSHPGPGSYEQYF.

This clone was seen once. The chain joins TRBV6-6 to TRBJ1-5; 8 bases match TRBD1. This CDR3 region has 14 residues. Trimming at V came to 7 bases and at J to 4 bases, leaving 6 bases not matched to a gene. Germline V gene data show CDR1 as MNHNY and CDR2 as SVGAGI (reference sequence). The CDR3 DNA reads TGTGCCAGCACTTTAGGACAGGGAAATCAGCCCCAGCATTTT. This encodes CASTLGQGNQPQHF.

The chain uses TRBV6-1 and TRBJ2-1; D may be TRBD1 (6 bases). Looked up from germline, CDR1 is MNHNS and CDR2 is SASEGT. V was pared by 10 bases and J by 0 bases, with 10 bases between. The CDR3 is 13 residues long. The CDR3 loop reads CATGQYSYNEQFF. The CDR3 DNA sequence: TGTGCCACAGGACAGTACTCCTACAATGAGCAGTTCTTC.

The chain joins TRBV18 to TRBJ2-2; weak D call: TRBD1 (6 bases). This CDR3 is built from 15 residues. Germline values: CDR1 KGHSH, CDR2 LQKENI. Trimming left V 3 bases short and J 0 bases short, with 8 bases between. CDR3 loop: CASSPWTANTGELFF. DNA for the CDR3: TGTGCCAGCTCACCCTGGACAGCGAACACCGGGGAGCTGTTTTTT.

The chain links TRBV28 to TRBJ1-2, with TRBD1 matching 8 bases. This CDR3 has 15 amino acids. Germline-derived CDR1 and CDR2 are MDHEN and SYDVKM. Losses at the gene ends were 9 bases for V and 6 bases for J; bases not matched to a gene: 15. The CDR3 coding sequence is TGTGCCAGTTTACACCCCGGAACAGGGGGGCATGGCTACACCTTC. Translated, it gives CASLHPGTGGHGYTF.

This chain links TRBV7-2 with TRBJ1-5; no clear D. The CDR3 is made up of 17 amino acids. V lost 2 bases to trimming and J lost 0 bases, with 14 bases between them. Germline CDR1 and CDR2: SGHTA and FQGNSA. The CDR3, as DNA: TGTGCCAGCAGCTTAAGGCCAACTCAACATAGCAATCAGCCCCAGCATTTT. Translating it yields CASSLRPTQHSNQPQHF.

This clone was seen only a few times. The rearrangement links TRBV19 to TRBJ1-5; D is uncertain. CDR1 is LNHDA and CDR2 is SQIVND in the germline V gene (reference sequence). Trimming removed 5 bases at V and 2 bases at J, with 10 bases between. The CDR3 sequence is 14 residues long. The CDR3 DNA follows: TGTGCCAGTAGTGCCCATCGTGGCAATCAGCCCCAGCATTTT. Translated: CASSAHRGNQPQHF.

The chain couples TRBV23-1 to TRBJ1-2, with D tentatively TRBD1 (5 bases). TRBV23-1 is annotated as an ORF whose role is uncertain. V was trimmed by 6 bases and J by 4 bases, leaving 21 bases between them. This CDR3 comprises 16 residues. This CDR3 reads CASRKSRGPGGYGYTF. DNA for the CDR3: TGCGCCAGCAGGAAATCGAGGGGACCCGGTGGCTATGGCTACACCTTC.

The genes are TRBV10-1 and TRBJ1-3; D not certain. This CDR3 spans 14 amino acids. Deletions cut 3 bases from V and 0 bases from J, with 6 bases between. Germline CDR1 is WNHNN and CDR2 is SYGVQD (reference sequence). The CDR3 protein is CASSETVSGNTIYF. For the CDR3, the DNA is TGCGCCAGCAGTGAAACGGTCTCTGGAAACACCATATATTTT.

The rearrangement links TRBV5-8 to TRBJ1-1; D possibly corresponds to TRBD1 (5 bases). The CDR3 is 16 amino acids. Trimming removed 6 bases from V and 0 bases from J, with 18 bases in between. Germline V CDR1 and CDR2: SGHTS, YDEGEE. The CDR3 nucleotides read TGTGCCAGCACCATCCAGGGTAAGCGAGTGAACACTGAAGCTTTCTTT. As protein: CASTIQGKRVNTEAFF.

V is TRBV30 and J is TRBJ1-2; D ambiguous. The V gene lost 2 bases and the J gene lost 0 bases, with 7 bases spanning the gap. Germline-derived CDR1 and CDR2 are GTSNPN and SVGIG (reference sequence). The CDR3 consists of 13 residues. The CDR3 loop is CAWSPSANYGYTF. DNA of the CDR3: TGTGCCTGGAGTCCCAGTGCTAACTATGGCTACACCTTC.

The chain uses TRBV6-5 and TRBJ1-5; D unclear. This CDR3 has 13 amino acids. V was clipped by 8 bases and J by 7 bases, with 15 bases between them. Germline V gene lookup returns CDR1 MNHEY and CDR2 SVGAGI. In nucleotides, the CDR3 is TGTGCCAGCCTTGCCGGGAATAGGCAGCCCCAGCATTTT. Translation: CASLAGNRQPQHF.

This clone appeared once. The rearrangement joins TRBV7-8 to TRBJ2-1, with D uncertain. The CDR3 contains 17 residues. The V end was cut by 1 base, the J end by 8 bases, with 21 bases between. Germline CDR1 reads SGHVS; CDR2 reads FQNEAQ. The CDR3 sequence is CASSLVDSLYTMYEQFF. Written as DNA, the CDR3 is TGTGCCAGCAGCTTAGTTGATAGTCTATATACAATGTATGAGCAGTTCTTC.

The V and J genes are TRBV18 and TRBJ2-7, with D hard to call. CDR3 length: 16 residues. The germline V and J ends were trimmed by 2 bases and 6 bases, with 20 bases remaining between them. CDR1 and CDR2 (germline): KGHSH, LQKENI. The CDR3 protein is CASSPTATPRFGEQYF. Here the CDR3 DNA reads TGTGCCAGCTCACCAACTGCGACACCGAGGTTCGGCGAGCAGTACTTC.

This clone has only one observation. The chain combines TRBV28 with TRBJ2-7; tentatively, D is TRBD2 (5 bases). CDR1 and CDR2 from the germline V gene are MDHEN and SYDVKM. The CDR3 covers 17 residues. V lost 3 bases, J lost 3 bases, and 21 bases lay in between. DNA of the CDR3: TGTGCCAGCAGTTTGGACCTCCTCCGGACTGAATTCTACGAGCAGTACTTC. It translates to CASSLDLLRTEFYEQYF.

DNA for the CDR3: TGTGCCAGCAATCGCCTAGGGGATACGCAGTATTTT. It translates to CASNRLGDTQYF. This chain joins TRBV6-5 and TRBJ2-3; D gene uncertain. This CDR3 region has 12 residues. Germline V gene lookup returns CDR1 MNHEY and CDR2 SVGAGI. Trimming pared 7 bases from V and 6 bases from J, leaving 11 bases between.

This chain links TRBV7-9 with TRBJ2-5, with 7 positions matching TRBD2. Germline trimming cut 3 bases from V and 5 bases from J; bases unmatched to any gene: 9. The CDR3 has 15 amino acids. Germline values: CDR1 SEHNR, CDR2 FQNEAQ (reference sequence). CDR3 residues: CASSFTGREMETQYF. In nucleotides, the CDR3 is TGTGCCAGCAGCTTTACCGGGCGGGAGATGGAGACCCAGTACTTC.

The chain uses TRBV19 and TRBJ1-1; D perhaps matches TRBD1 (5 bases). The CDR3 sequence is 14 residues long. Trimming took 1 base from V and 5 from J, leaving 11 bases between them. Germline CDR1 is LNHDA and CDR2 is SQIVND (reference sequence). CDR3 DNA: TGTGCCAGTAGTATAGCGGGGACCAGAACTGAAGCTTTCTTT. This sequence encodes CASSIAGTRTEAFF.

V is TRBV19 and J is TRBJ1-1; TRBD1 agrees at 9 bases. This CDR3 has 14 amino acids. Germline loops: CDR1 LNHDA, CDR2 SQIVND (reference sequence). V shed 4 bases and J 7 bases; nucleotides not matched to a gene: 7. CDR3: CASSRDRDSLEAFF. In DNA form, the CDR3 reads TGTGCCAGTAGTAGGGACAGGGACAGTCTTGAAGCTTTCTTT.

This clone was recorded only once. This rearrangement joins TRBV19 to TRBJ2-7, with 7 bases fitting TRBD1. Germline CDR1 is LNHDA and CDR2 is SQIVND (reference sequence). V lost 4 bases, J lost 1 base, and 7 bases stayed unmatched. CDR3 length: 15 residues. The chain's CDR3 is CASSTGTVGSYEQYF. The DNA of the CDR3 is TGTGCCAGTAGTACCGGGACAGTTGGTTCCTACGAGCAGTACTTC.

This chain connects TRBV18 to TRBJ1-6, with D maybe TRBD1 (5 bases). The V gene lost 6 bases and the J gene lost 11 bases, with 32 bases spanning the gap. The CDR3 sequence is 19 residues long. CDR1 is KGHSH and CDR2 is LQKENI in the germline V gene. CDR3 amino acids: CASSAFPGLASGGRPPLHF. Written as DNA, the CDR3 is TGTGCCAGCTCCGCGTTTCCCGGGTTAGCATCGGGGGGAAGGCCACCCCTCCACTTT.